The 5 T cell receptor beta chains below come from one sample, sequenced in a study of blood T cells in healthy people across ages. Combining a sample-barcoded 5' primer with a J-beta primer mix, a second PCR ran for 7 to 11 cycles. From the 5' RACE reads, TCRdb called clonotypes with MiXCR, one entry per CDR3 protein. There are around 1,500,000 distinct CDR3 sequences in the sample; approximately 38% occur only once, and 6.5% to 10% lies in the top ten. Sequencing used blood. These receptors all stem from a young woman in good health.

In regard to this clonotype: At one boundary the junction diverges from the germline segment, which might be a read error. The J gene is TRBJ1-2, the V gene TRBV6-6; the D is unclear. CDR1 MNHNY and CDR2 SVGAGI come from the germline V gene (reference sequence). This CDR3 contains 11 residues. The CDR3: CGSLANYGYTF. As DNA, the CDR3 is TGTGGGTCATTAGCTAACTATGGCTATACCTTC.

The V call is TRBV3-1, the J call TRBJ2-1; D not resolved. V was shortened by 4 bases and J by 5 bases, with 18 bases between the two germline ends. CDR3 length: 16 amino acids. CDR1 and CDR2 from the germline V gene are LGHDT and YNNKEL (reference sequence). In DNA, the CDR3 is TGTGCCAGCAGCCGACCCCAACTGGCGGCCAACAATGAGCAGTTCTTC. The encoded protein is CASSRPQLAANNEQFF.

V usage is TRBV27 and J usage is TRBJ1-2; possibly TRBD1 for D (5 bases). The CDR3 is 13 amino acids. Trimming left V 5 bases short and J 8 bases short, with 15 bases between. Germline V lookup: CDR1 MNHEY, CDR2 SMNVEV (reference sequence). DNA for the CDR3: TGTGCCAGCAGTCTCCGCCAGGGTACAGGCTACACCTTC. It codes for CASSLRQGTGYTF.

The chain's CDR3 is CASSLTGVGSPLHF. The CDR3 DNA is TGTGCCAGCAGTTTGACAGGGGTAGGTTCACCCCTCCACTTT. The rearrangement uses TRBV28 and TRBJ1-6, with 8 bases lining up with TRBD1. Germline-derived CDR1 and CDR2 are MDHEN and SYDVKM. This CDR3 has 14 amino acids. V was clipped by 3 bases and J by 9 bases; unmatched bases: 4.

This clonotype was picked up a small number of times. This chain uses TRBV20-1 with TRBJ2-7; TRBD1 agrees at 7 bases. Germline values: CDR1 DFQATT, CDR2 SNEGSKA (reference sequence). The junction had 24 bases not matched to a gene; V was cut back by 6 bases and J by 7 bases. The CDR3 contains 17 residues. Here the CDR3 DNA reads TGCAGTGCACCTGACCCTCGGACAGGCGGTCGCTCAGGAGAGCAGTACTTC. Residues: CSAPDPRTGGRSGEQYF.